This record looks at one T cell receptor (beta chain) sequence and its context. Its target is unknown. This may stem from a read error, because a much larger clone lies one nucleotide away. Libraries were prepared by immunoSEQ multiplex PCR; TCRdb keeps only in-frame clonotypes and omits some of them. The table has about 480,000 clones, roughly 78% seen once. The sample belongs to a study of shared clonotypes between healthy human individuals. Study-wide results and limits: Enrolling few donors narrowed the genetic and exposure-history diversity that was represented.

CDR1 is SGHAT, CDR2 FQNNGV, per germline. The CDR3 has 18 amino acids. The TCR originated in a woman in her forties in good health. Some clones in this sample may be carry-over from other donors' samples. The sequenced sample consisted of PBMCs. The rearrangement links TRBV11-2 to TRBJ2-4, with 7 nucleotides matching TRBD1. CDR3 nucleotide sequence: TGTGCCAGCAGCTTGTGGACCGGGACAGTCCATGAAAAAAACACTCAGTACTTC. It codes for CASSLWTGTVHEKNTQYF.